This is a list of T cell receptor beta chains from one sample in a study of TIL therapy for anti-PD-1-resistant metastatic lung cancer. Method: immunoSEQ multiplex PCR; TCRdb's copy keeps in-frame clones and lacks some. The sample comprises about 52,000 clones, roughly 85% of which are singletons, and 4.8% rests with the top ten. The material sequenced was blood, taken at baseline. The receptors derive from a woman between 30 and 80 years old with non-small cell lung cancer. The CDR3 runs from the conserved cysteine through the conserved F or W. Each record gives: D gene, V gene, clone size, J gene, CDR3 DNA, CDR3 protein. A D gene is named only where the DNA matches it firmly. Size is stated for part of the rows, as once, few or many counts, or as a class when the clone is expanded.

NA	TRBV5-6	NA	TRBJ1-4	TGTGCCAGCAGCTTGGATGCAGGGGTGGGTGAAAAACTGTTTTTT	CASSLDAGVGEKLFF
NA	TRBV4-1	NA	TRBJ2-7	TGCGCCAGCAGCCCGCTGGTTCGCTACGAGCAGTACTTC	CASSPLVRYEQYF
NA	TRBV20-1	NA	TRBJ2-7	TGCAGTGCCCCCGGATTCCACGAGCAGTACTTC	CSAPGFHEQYF
NA	TRBV9	once	TRBJ2-2	TGTGCCAGCAGCGTAGACAGGGACACGACGTCGAACACCGGGGAGCTGTTTTTT	CASSVDRDTTSNTGELFF
NA	TRBV7-6	once	TRBJ2-3	TGTGCCAGCAGCCCCTTTAGAAATACGCAGTATTTT	CASSPFRNTQYF
TRBD1	TRBV11-3	NA	TRBJ2-2	TGTGCCAGCAGCCCCGGACAGGGTTACACCGGGGAGCTGTTTTTT	CASSPGQGYTGELFF
NA	TRBV7-6	NA	TRBJ1-1	TGTGCCAGCAGCTTAGAAGGGGGGAACACTGAAGCTTTCTTT	CASSLEGGNTEAFF
NA	TRBV6-5	NA	TRBJ2-7	TGTGCCAGCAGTTACTCGGCGAGCCTTAGCTCCTACGAGCAGTACTTC	CASSYSASLSSYEQYF
TRBD1	TRBV2	once	TRBJ2-7	TGTGCCAGCAGCTTAGACAGGGCCGTTCCCTACGAGCAGTACTTC	CASSLDRAVPYEQYF
NA	TRBV5-1	NA	TRBJ2-7	TGCGCCAGCAGCTTGGGATATGAGCGAGACGGCGGGCAGTACTTC	CASSLGYERDGGQYF
NA	TRBV5-8	NA	TRBJ2-5	TGTGCCAGCAATCTGGGGACCCAAGAGACCCAGTACTTC	CASNLGTQETQYF
NA	TRBV7-6	NA	TRBJ2-3	TGTGCCAGCAGCTTAACCTTGTCGCAGGGCTCCGCAGATACGCAGTATTTT	CASSLTLSQGSADTQYF
NA	TRBV18	few	TRBJ2-5	TGTGCCAGCTCACCAAATCAAGAGACCCAGTACTTC	CASSPNQETQYF